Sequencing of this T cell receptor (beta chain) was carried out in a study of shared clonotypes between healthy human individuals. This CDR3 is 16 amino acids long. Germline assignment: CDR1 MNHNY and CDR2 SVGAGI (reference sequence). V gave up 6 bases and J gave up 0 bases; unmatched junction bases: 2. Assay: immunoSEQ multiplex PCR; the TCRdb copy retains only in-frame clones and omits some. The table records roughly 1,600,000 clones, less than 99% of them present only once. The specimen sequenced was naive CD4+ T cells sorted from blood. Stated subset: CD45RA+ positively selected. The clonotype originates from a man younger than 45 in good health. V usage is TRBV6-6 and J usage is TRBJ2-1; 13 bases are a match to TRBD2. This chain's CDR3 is CASRWTSGSSYNEQFF. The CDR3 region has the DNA TGTGCCAGCAGATGGACTAGCGGGAGCTCCTACAATGAGCAGTTCTTC.